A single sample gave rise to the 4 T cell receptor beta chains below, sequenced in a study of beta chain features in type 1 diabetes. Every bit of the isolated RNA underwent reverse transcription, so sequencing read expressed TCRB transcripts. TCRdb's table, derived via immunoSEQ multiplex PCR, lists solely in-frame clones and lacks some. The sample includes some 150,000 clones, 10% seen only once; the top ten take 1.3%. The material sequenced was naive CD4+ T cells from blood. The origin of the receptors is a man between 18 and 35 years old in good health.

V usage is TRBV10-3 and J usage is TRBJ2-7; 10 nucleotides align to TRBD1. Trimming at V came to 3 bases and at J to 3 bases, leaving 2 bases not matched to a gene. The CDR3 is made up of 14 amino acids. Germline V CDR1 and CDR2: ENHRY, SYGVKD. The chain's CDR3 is CAISDWDRGYEQYF. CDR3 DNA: TGTGCCATCAGTGACTGGGACAGGGGCTACGAGCAGTACTTC.

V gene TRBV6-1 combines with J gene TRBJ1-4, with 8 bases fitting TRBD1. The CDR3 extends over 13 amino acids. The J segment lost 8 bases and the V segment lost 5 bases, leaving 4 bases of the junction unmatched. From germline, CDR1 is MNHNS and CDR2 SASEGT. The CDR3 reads CASSRQGKEKLFF. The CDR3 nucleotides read TGTGCCAGCAGTAGACAGGGGAAGGAAAAACTGTTTTTT.

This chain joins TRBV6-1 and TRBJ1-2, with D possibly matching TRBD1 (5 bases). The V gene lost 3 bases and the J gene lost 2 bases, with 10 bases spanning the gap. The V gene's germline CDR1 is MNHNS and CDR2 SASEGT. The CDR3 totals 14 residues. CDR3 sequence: CASSDGGGNYGYTF. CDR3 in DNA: TGTGCCAGCAGTGATGGGGGAGGGAACTATGGCTACACCTTC.

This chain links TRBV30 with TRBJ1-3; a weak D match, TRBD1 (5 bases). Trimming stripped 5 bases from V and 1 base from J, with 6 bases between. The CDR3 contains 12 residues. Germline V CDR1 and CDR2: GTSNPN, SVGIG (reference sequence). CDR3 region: CAWGTSGNTIYF. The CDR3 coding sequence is TGTGCCTGGGGGACTTCTGGAAACACCATATATTTT.